Following are 9 T cell receptor beta chains from one sample sequenced in a study of beta chain features in type 1 diabetes. The isolated RNA, all of it, was reverse transcribed, so expressed TCRB transcripts were what got sequenced. Libraries were prepared by immunoSEQ multiplex PCR; TCRdb keeps only in-frame clonotypes and omits some of them. The sample holds about 340,000 clones, less than 15% seen once. Study-level findings and limits: Moderate but significant shortening of TCRB CDR3s was recorded in all four CD4+ subsets from Type 1 diabetes patients.

Antigens of these TCRs are unknown. Sequences were obtained from naive CD4+ T cells from blood. The receptors shown here come from a woman younger than 30 with type 1 diabetes.

The chain is built from TRBV4-3 and TRBJ2-1, with TRBD2 matching 8 bases. The CDR3 is made up of 15 amino acids. CDR1 and CDR2 (germline): LGHNA, YSLEER. V gave up 4 bases and J gave up 4 bases; unmatched junction bases: 6. The CDR3 spells CASSPQAGVYNEQFF. In nucleotides, the CDR3 is TGCGCCAGCAGCCCCCAAGCGGGAGTTTACAATGAGCAGTTCTTC.

This chain joins TRBV2 and TRBJ2-5; 14 nucleotides agree with TRBD2. The V segment lost 5 bases and the J segment 5 bases; nucleotides outside the gene matches: 7. Looked up from germline, CDR1 is SNHLY and CDR2 is FYNNEI. The CDR3 contains 16 residues. The CDR3 sequence is CASSPGLAGERETQYF. The CDR3 DNA reads as TGTGCCAGCAGTCCGGGACTAGCGGGAGAGCGGGAGACCCAGTACTTC.

This clone was observed a handful of times. The CDR3 DNA reads as TGTGCCAGCAGCTTAGGGGGGACAGGGACCAATGAGCAGTTCTTC. This codes for CASSLGGTGTNEQFF. This chain links TRBV11-2 with TRBJ2-1; 9 nucleotides agree with TRBD1. The CDR3 is 15 amino acids. In germline, CDR1 is SGHAT, CDR2 FQNNGV. The ends lost 1 base at V and 6 bases at J; junction bases unmatched: 4.

This clone showed up just a few times. V usage is TRBV4-1 and J usage is TRBJ2-1; TRBD2 might be the D (5 bases). Trimming stripped 0 bases from V and 5 bases from J, with 17 bases between. The CDR3 runs 17 residues. Germline V gene lookup returns CDR1 MGHRA and CDR2 YSYEKL. Written as DNA, the CDR3 is TGCGCCAGCAGCCAAGATGCGAGGACCGGACTCAACAATGAGCAGTTCTTC. Translation gives CASSQDARTGLNNEQFF.

J is TRBJ1-1 and V is TRBV28; 7 bases are shared with TRBD1. Germline V gives CDR1 MDHEN, CDR2 SYDVKM. Trimming removed 6 bases from V and 0 bases from J; junction bases left unmatched: 1. The CDR3 has 13 residues. DNA of the CDR3: TGTGCCAGCAGGGGACAGCTGAACACTGAAGCTTTCTTT. It specifies CASRGQLNTEAFF.

This clone was observed a handful of times. The rearrangement uses TRBV5-1 and TRBJ2-3; 11 bases agree with TRBD2. The CDR3 has 14 amino acids. CDR1 and CDR2 (germline): SGHRS, YFSETQ. With 7 bases clipped from V and 3 bases from J, the junction kept 4 bases outside the gene matches. The CDR3, as DNA: TGCGCCAGCTATACTAGCGGGAGTACAGATACGCAGTATTTT. This codes for CASYTSGSTDTQYF.

This clone was observed a handful of times. J is TRBJ2-3 and V is TRBV4-1, with D unresolved. CDR1 and CDR2 (germline): MGHRA, YSYEKL. Trimming pared 2 bases from V and 6 bases from J, leaving 9 bases between. CDR3 length: 13 residues. The CDR3 coding sequence is TGCGCCAGCAGCCAACAATTTGTCGATACGCAGTATTTT. Translating it yields CASSQQFVDTQYF.

This chain connects TRBV30 to TRBJ2-7; 8 bases map to TRBD1. Unmatched junction bases numbered 5, after V lost 4 bases and J lost 6 bases. Germline CDR1 is GTSNPN and CDR2 is SVGIG (reference sequence). This CDR3 is 12 amino acids long. Here the CDR3 reads CAWTQTGGEQYF. DNA of the CDR3: TGTGCCTGGACCCAAACAGGGGGCGAGCAGTACTTC.

This clone came up a few times. The chain combines TRBV5-6 with TRBJ1-2, with TRBD1 matching 7 bases. This CDR3 is built from 13 residues. Germline V lookup: CDR1 SGHDT, CDR2 YYEEEE. V trimming: 7 bases; J trimming: 4 bases; junction bases outside the gene matches: 7. The CDR3 sequence: CASGSGQFYGYTF. The CDR3 coding sequence is TGTGCCAGCGGGTCGGGACAGTTCTATGGCTACACCTTC. The variable domain in full, completed from reference TRBV5-6 and TRBJ1-2, reads DAGVTQSPTHLIKTRGQQVTLRCSPKSGHDTVSWYQQALGQGPQFIFQYYEEEERQRGNFPDRFSGHQFPNYSSELNVNALLLGDSALYLCASGSGQFYGYTFGSGTRLTVV.